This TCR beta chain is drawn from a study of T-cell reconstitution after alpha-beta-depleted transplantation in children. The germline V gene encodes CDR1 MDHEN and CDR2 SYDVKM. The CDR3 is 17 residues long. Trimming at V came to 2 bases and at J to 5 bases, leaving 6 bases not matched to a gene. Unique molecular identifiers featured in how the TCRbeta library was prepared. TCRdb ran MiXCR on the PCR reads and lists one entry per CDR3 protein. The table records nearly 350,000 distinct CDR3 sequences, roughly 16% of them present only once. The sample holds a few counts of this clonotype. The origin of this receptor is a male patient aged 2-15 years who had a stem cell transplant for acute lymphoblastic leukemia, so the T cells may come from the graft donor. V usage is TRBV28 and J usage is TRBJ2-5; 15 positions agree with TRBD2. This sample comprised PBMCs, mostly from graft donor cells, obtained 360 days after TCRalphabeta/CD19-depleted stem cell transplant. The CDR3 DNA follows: TGTGCCAGCAGTTTACTCCGGACTAGCGGGAGGGTGGAGACCCAGTACTTC. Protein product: CASSLLRTSGRVETQYF. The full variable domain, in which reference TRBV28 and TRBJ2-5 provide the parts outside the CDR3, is DVKVTQSSRYLVKRTGEKVFLECVQDMDHENMFWYRQDPGLGLRLIYFSYDVKMKEKGDIPEGYSVSREKKERFSLILESASTNQTSMYLCASSLLRTSGRVETQYFGPGTRLLVL.